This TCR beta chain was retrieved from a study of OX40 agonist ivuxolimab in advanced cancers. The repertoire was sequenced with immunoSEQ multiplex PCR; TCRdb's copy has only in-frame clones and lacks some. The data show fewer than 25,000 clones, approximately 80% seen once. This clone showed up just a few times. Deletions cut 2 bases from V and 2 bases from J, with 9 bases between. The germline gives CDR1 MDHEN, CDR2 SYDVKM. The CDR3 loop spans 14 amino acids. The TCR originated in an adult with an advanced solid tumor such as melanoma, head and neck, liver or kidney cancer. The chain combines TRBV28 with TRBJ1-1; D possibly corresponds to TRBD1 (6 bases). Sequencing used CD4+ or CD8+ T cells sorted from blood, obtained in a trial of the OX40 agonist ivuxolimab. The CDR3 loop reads CASSLQGKNTEAFF. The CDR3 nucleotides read TGTGCCAGCAGTTTACAGGGGAAAAACACTGAAGCTTTCTTT.